Shown below are 26 T cell receptor beta chains from a single sample sequenced in a study of blood T cell repertoires in COVID-19. Libraries were prepared by immunoSEQ multiplex PCR; TCRdb keeps only in-frame clonotypes and omits some of them. The repertoire holds some 29,000 clones, with around 91% as singletons. The sequenced sample was peripheral blood. The receptor source for this set is a man between 65 and 85 years old with active or convalescent COVID-19.

The CDR3 DNA reads as TGTGCCAGTAGTACCCCCGACAGGGCGAGGACTGAAGCTTTCTTT. Its translation: CASSTPDRARTEAFF. This chain uses TRBV19 with TRBJ1-1; 7 bases map to TRBD1. CDR1 is LNHDA, CDR2 SQIVND, per germline (reference sequence). This CDR3 contains 15 residues. V shed 4 bases, J shed 5 bases, and the junction held 10 bases outside the gene matches.

CDR3 in DNA: TGCAGCGTCAAGAGCCTGGGACAGATGAACACTGAAGCTTTCTTT. Its translation is CSVKSLGQMNTEAFF. The chain couples TRBV29-1 to TRBJ1-1, with 7 nucleotides matching TRBD1. CDR3 length: 15 amino acids. J was trimmed by 0 bases and V by 6 bases; bases with no gene match: 10. Germline assignment: CDR1 SQVTM and CDR2 ANQGSEA.

The chain uses TRBV6-4 and TRBJ1-2, with unresolved D. There are 15 residues in the CDR3. Germline assignment: CDR1 MRHNA and CDR2 SNTAGT. V lost 0 bases and J 6 bases, leaving 14 bases between the germline ends. The CDR3 loop is CASSDSTTRGNGYTF. The CDR3 region has the DNA TGTGCCAGCAGTGACTCGACAACGAGAGGGAATGGCTACACCTTC.

The CDR3 protein is CASSFGGYRTDTQYF. For the CDR3, the DNA is TGTGCCAGCAGCTTCGGGGGGTACCGCACAGATACGCAGTATTTT. This chain connects TRBV5-4 to TRBJ2-3, with 7 bases that match TRBD2. J lost 1 base, V lost 2 bases, and 4 bases had no gene match. In germline, CDR1 is SGHNT, CDR2 YYREEE (reference sequence). The CDR3 spans 15 residues.

V and J are TRBV10-3 and TRBJ2-3; D is ambiguous. There are 14 residues in the CDR3. Germline assignment: CDR1 ENHRY and CDR2 SYGVKD. V lost 6 bases and J lost 4, with 14 bases in between. The CDR3 region has the DNA TGTGCCATCAGGGGCCCCTTCTTACCAGATACGCAGTATTTT. Translation: CAIRGPFLPDTQYF.

This chain links TRBV20-1 with TRBJ1-1; D is unresolved. This CDR3 comprises 11 residues. Germline assignment: CDR1 DFQATT and CDR2 SNEGSKA (reference sequence). V was shortened by 0 bases and J by 4 bases, with 3 bases between the two germline ends. The CDR3 is CSARESTEAFF. The CDR3 DNA reads as TGCAGTGCTAGAGAGAGCACTGAAGCTTTCTTT.

This clone was recorded only once. The rearrangement links TRBV7-2 to TRBJ2-7, with D tentatively TRBD2 (5 bases). CDR3 length: 14 amino acids. Germline assignment: CDR1 SGHTA and CDR2 FQGNSA. V lost 6 bases, J lost 3 bases, and 15 bases lay in between. The CDR3 nucleotides are TGTGCCAGCAGTCCCCACAGACGGGACTACGAGCAGTACTTC. This encodes CASSPHRRDYEQYF.

The count of this clone is one. V and J are TRBV24-1 and TRBJ1-5; D ambiguous. Trimming took 4 bases from V and 3 from J, leaving 15 bases between them. CDR3 length: 16 amino acids. The germline gives CDR1 KGHDR, CDR2 SFDVKD. CDR3: CATSDTNQAFNQPQHF. The CDR3, as DNA: TGTGCCACCAGTGACACTAACCAAGCGTTCAATCAGCCCCAGCATTTT.

This clone was picked up a small number of times. In DNA form, the CDR3 reads TGCAGTGCTAGTGGCGGCCCCTCGAGAGCTTTCTTT. Protein sequence: CSASGGPSRAFF. This rearrangement joins TRBV20-1 to TRBJ1-1; D is unresolved. Germline CDR1 is DFQATT and CDR2 is SNEGSKA (reference sequence). The CDR3 extends over 12 amino acids. Trimming removed 3 bases at V and 10 bases at J, with 15 bases between.

This clone was counted once. The chain has TRBV6-6 and TRBJ2-7, with unresolved D. Germline CDR1 reads MNHNY; CDR2 reads SVGAGI (reference sequence). The CDR3 sequence is 13 residues long. V gave up 6 bases and J gave up 0 bases, with 9 bases separating them. CDR3 coding DNA: TGTGCCAGCAGAGAAAGGAGCTCCTACGAGCAGTACTTC. It yields the protein CASRERSSYEQYF.

This chain connects TRBV30 to TRBJ2-7; perhaps TRBD2 as D (7 bases). CDR1 is GTSNPN and CDR2 is SVGIG in the germline V gene (reference sequence). With 5 bases removed from V and 6 bases from J, the gap between germline ends came to 14 bases. The CDR3 is 12 amino acids. CDR3 residues: CAWDERGGEQYF. CDR3 DNA: TGTGCCTGGGACGAGAGGGGGGGCGAGCAGTACTTC.

This chain connects TRBV12-3 or TRBV12-4 to TRBJ1-5; D is uncertain. V gave up 3 bases and J gave up 4 bases, with 7 bases separating them. CDR3 length: 13 residues. CDR3 protein: CASSFAQNQPQHF. In nucleotides, the CDR3 is TGTGCCAGCAGTTTCGCACAGAATCAGCCCCAGCATTTT.

The chain uses TRBV5-1 and TRBJ1-1, with 8 bases lining up with TRBD1. This CDR3 contains 14 residues. V lost 3 bases to trimming and J lost 2 bases; unmatched junction nucleotides: 3. Per germline, CDR1 SGHRS and CDR2 YFSETQ. The chain's CDR3 is CASSSQGANTEAFF. CDR3 coding DNA: TGCGCCAGCAGCTCGCAGGGGGCCAACACTGAAGCTTTCTTT. The variable domain in full, with the rest retrieved from reference TRBV5-1 and TRBJ1-1, is KAGVTQTPRYLIKTRGQQVTLSCSPISGHRSVSWYQQTPGQGLQFLFEYFSETQRNKGNFPGRFSGRQFSNSRSEMNVSTLELGDSALYLCASSSQGANTEAFFGQGTRLTVV.

V is TRBV15 and J is TRBJ1-5, with 7 bases matching TRBD1. CDR3 length: 16 amino acids. The J segment lost 7 bases and the V segment lost 1 base, leaving 10 bases of the junction unmatched. Per the germline V gene, CDR1 is LNHNV and CDR2 is YYDKDF (reference sequence). The CDR3 bases are TGTGCCACCAGCAGAGTCCTAGGACAGGTTGGGCAGCCCCAGCATTTT. It encodes CATSRVLGQVGQPQHF.

This clone was detected only once. The chain's CDR3 is CSATGITEAFF. DNA for the CDR3: TGCAGTGCTACAGGTATTACTGAAGCTTTCTTT. The rearrangement joins TRBV20-1 to TRBJ1-1, with no clear D. The CDR3 sequence is 11 residues long. Germline lookup yields CDR1 DFQATT and CDR2 SNEGSKA (reference sequence). The V end lost 4 bases, the J end lost 5 bases, and 8 bases lay between the germline ends.

This clone has just a few counts. The chain combines TRBV6-2 or TRBV6-3 with TRBJ1-1, with D uncertain. CDR1 and CDR2 from the germline V gene are MNHEY and SVGEGT. V shed 2 bases and J shed 1 base, with 8 bases lying between them. The CDR3 has 14 residues. Here the CDR3 DNA reads TGTGCCAGCAGTTACGTCGGCGGGAACACTGAAGCTTTCTTT. Translation gives CASSYVGGNTEAFF.

The chain employs TRBV5-6 and TRBJ2-7, with D unresolved. Germline V CDR1 and CDR2: SGHDT, YYEEEE. This CDR3 has 13 residues. V dropped 0 bases and J dropped 1 base, with 5 bases sitting between them. The CDR3 region is CASSLDRSYEQYF. CDR3 coding DNA: TGTGCCAGCAGCTTGGATAGATCCTACGAGCAGTACTTC.

The chain links TRBV5-4 to TRBJ2-7, with 7 positions matching TRBD1. CDR3 length: 14 amino acids. The germline V gene encodes CDR1 SGHNT and CDR2 YYREEE (reference sequence). V was clipped by 4 bases and J by 2 bases; unmatched bases: 6. The CDR3 protein is CASSRTGAAYEQYF. CDR3 DNA sequence: TGTGCCAGCAGCCGTACAGGGGCCGCCTACGAGCAGTACTTC.

As regards this clone: The junction differs from germline at one of its ends, possibly a read error. The V call is TRBV7-7, the J call TRBJ2-2; 7 positions agree with TRBD1. CDR1 is SSHAT and CDR2 is FNYEAQ in the germline V gene (reference sequence). This CDR3 contains 15 residues. The CDR3 protein is CASSLRQGNTGELFF. Written as DNA, the CDR3 is TGTGCTAGCAGCTTGAGACAGGGGAACACCGGGGAGCTGTTTTTT.

The V gene is TRBV19, the J gene TRBJ1-5, with D possibly TRBD1 on 5 matching bases. Germline CDR1 and CDR2: LNHDA and SQIVND (reference sequence). Trimming pared 10 bases from V and 0 bases from J, leaving 19 bases between. The CDR3 has 16 amino acids. The CDR3 region is CAKFRGKRDSNQPQHF. DNA of the CDR3: TGTGCCAAATTTCGGGGGAAGAGGGATAGCAATCAGCCCCAGCATTTT.

J is TRBJ1-6 and V is TRBV7-2, with a tentative D call TRBD1 (5 bases). The V end was cut by 1 base, the J end by 6 bases, with 10 bases between. From germline, CDR1 is SGHTA and CDR2 FQGNSA. The CDR3 extends over 15 amino acids. The CDR3 coding sequence is TGTGCCAGCAGCTTAGATTGGGGGGGTAATTCACCCCTCCACTTT. Translation: CASSLDWGGNSPLHF.

The gene calls are TRBV7-2 and TRBJ2-3; TRBD2 aligns across 8 bases. The germline V gene has CDR1 SGHTA and CDR2 FQGNSA. The CDR3 has 12 amino acids. J gave up 6 bases and V 4 bases, and 0 bases lay outside the gene matches. This chain's CDR3 is CASSSGGDTQYF. The CDR3 region has the DNA TGTGCCAGCAGCTCGGGGGGGGATACGCAGTATTTT.

This rearrangement joins TRBV5-8 to TRBJ2-3, with a weak D call TRBD2 (6 bases). This CDR3 is built from 15 residues. Germline V gives CDR1 SGHTS, CDR2 YDEGEE. Trimming pared 4 bases from V and 1 base from J, leaving 13 bases between. CDR3 bases: TGTGCCAGCAGCGATGGGACTTTTCGCACAGATACGCAGTATTTT. This gives the protein CASSDGTFRTDTQYF.

V and J are TRBV6-5 and TRBJ2-7, with 7 bases fitting TRBD1. This CDR3 spans 14 amino acids. Germline V gene sequence: CDR1 MNHEY, CDR2 SVGAGI. V lost 2 bases to trimming and J lost 2 bases; unmatched junction nucleotides: 3. The CDR3 here is CASSYRGQTYEQYF. In nucleotides, the CDR3 is TGTGCCAGCAGTTACAGGGGGCAGACCTACGAGCAGTACTTC.

This chain joins TRBV7-2 and TRBJ2-7; D perhaps matches TRBD2 (5 bases). The CDR3 is 15 residues long. Germline-derived CDR1 and CDR2 are SGHTA and FQGNSA. Trimming removed 2 bases at V and 0 bases at J, with 11 bases between. CDR3 protein: CASSLTSGSSYEQYF. The DNA for the CDR3 is TGTGCCAGCAGCTTAACCAGCGGTAGCTCCTACGAGCAGTACTTC.

This chain links TRBV7-2 with TRBJ1-2; 7 bases are a match to TRBD1. The junction had 5 bases not matched to a gene; V was cut back by 3 bases and J by 7 bases. Germline V CDR1 and CDR2: SGHTA, FQGNSA. The CDR3 length is 13 residues. The CDR3 DNA follows: TGTGCCAGCAGCTTGACCCCAGGGGGTGGCTACACCTTC. Translation: CASSLTPGGGYTF. Full variable domain (rest looked up from reference TRBV7-2 and TRBJ1-2): GAGVSQSPSNKVTEKGKDVELRCDPISGHTALYWYRQSLGQGLEFLIYFQGNSAPDKSGLPSDRFSAERTGGSVSTLTIQRTQQEDSAVYLCASSLTPGGGYTFGSGTRLTVV.